Listed below are T cell receptor beta chains from one sample, sequenced in a study of T cell responses to AZD1222 COVID-19 vaccine. Method: immunoSEQ multiplex PCR; TCRdb's copy keeps in-frame clones and lacks some. The table includes 150,000 to 200,000 clones, more than 75% detected once. The sequenced sample was peripheral blood, obtained on day 0 of MenACWY control vaccination. The source is an adult in good health. Each CDR3 is given with its conserved first and last residue.

cdr3_aa v_call
CASGRQPQHF TRBV28
CAWSPGTGSETQYF TRBV30
CASSSAGAGYGYTF TRBV27
CAWGTSGHRGGELFF TRBV30
CASSGGRASTDTQYF TRBV6-5
CATSYHLAEYNEQFF TRBV15
CASSFRQGARSEAFF TRBV5-5
CASSDSSGGAREQYF TRBV2
CASRSTGTNYGYTF TRBV2
CASSLGRTGGNNEQFF TRBV11-2
CASSLTPPGPLLPEAFF TRBV7-6
CASRGNRGEGSPLHF TRBV27
CASTMGETQYF TRBV6-5
CASIDSPGNQPQHF TRBV19
CAISEPVYGYTF TRBV10-3
CSASSGVNTGELFF TRBV20-1
CASSLGASGANIQYF TRBV5-1
CSAISSYEQYF TRBV20-1
CASSEVTGGKDEQFF TRBV6-1
CASSDPLSRQGGNSPLHF TRBV6-4
CASRLTWEVGSPLHF TRBV27
CSVVEGGGQPQHF TRBV29-1
CASSSGINYGYTF TRBV12-3/TRBV12-4
CASSQDQGVDYGYTF TRBV3-1/TRBV3-2
CASSRDPSYNEQFF TRBV7-3
CASSYGQGNTEAFF TRBV5-4
CATSRGWGTGNQPQHF TRBV15
CATIRTVTGELFF TRBV2
CASSQGWDEKLFF TRBV4-1
CASSRTSGEGTGELFF TRBV6-4
CATSDLGQGTGELFF TRBV24-1
CASSLDSLTNYGYTF TRBV7-9
CASSLLQGRGQETQYF TRBV11-2
CASSVGLADFYNEQFF TRBV7-9
CASSKGKRGWDTQYF TRBV21-1
CASRRQNRDRNSPLHF TRBV2
CAISEWDSSYEQYF TRBV10-3
CASSYSRGLNTEAFF TRBV6-5
CASSEAGGNQPQHF TRBV2
CASSRDRSAQYF TRBV12-3/TRBV12-4
CASSFSNEQFF TRBV7-2
CASSFPGTGNTIYF TRBV5-4
CASSDGQGGADTQYF TRBV6-4
CASSQRSGGADTGELFF TRBV4-3
CAWAPSQAGKLFF TRBV30
CASSVIAGGLYF TRBV7-2
CASSSPGQSLFEEQYF TRBV11-2
CASSPGTGPYEQYF TRBV11-2
CASSPTSGGPDEQFF TRBV3-1/TRBV3-2
CASSLRPGGGEKLFF TRBV7-2
CAWSGWGLGEKLFF TRBV30
CASSRGTSGGPPYEQYF TRBV4-2
CASSHIGGRVQETQYF TRBV14
CASSQDYGGPATQYF TRBV4-3
CASSPVGTGLTEAFF TRBV5-1
CASSLGGSGSRETQYF TRBV11-2
CASSYWDSPYEQYF TRBV6-2/TRBV6-3